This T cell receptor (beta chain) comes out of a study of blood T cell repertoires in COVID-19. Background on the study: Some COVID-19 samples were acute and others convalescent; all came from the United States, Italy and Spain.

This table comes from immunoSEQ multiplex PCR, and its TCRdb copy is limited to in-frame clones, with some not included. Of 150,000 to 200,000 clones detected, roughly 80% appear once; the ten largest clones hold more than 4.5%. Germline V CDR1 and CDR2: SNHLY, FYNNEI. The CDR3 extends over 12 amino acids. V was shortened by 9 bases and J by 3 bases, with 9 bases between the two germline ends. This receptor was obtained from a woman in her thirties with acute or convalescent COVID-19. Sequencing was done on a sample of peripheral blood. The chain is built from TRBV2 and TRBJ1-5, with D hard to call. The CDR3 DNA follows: TGTGCCAGTACAAGTCCCAATCAGCCCCAGCATTTT. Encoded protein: CASTSPNQPQHF.